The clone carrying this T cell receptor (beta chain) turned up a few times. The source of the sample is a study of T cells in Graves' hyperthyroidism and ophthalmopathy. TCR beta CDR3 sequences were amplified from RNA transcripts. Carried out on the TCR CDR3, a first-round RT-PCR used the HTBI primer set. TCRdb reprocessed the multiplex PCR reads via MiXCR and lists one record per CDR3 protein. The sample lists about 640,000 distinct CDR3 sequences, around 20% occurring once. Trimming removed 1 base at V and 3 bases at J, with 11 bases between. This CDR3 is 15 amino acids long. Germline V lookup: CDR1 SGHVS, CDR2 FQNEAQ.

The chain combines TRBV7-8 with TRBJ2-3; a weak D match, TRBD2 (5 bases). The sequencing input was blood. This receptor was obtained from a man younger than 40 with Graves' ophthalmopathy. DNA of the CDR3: TGTGCCAGCAGCTTAGGAACTAGTAGAACAGATACGCAGTATTTT. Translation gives CASSLGTSRTDTQYF.